A selection of T cell receptor beta chains follows, all from one sample in a study of blood T cell repertoires in COVID-19. Data came from immunoSEQ multiplex PCR; TCRdb stores just in-frame clones and leaves some out. This sample carries around 56,000 clones, approximately 79% of them seen once, and the ten largest clones take approximately 3%. Sequencing was performed on peripheral blood. Source of these receptors: a man aged 55-75 years with acute or convalescent COVID-19. Both conserved end residues are part of each CDR3. Fields, in order: D gene, V gene, clone size, CDR3 protein. The D gene is left open where the match is weak. Clone size is given for some rows only: seen once, a few or many times, or a class if the clone is expanded.

TRBD1	TRBV18	once	CASSLDRVPNTGELFF
-	TRBV29-1	few	CSVALYSAGKTYNSPLHF
TRBD2	TRBV30	-	CAWSMLAGKKTQYF
-	TRBV7-2	-	CASSLDGYYSNQPQHF
TRBD2	TRBV7-9	-	CASSFSSGGDEQYF
TRBD1	TRBV30	-	CAWRETGGGTEAFF
-	TRBV7-3	-	CASSTQAGEPLHF
-	TRBV7-2	-	CASRISNTEAFF
TRBD2	TRBV9	-	CASSVRGLAGPDTQYF
-	TRBV5-1	-	CASSLAGRGGPTEAFF
-	TRBV7-6	-	CASRLDHREGAEAFF
-	TRBV15	few	CATSREARGGNEQFF
-	TRBV19	-	CASSRARGSYNEQFF
TRBD2	TRBV9	-	CASSVTSGGASYEQYF
TRBD1	TRBV7-7	-	CASSPRTGGRETQYF
TRBD1	TRBV5-1	-	CASSLEGGLYNEQFF
-	TRBV14	-	CASSLQEGNNSNTGELFF
TRBD1	TRBV24-1	-	CATSDLSPGQGWNEQFF
-	TRBV9	-	CASREDTTTDTQYF
-	TRBV12-5	-	CASGLLIRSTGEAFF